This TCR beta chain derives from a study of shared clonotypes between healthy human individuals. CD45RO-negative CD8 cells positively selected for CCR7 made up the naive population, which excluded terminally differentiated effector memory CD45RA+ cells. A remark on this clone: Its antigen is not identified.

Original methodology: For the immunoSEQ data, sequences were junction-only without quality scores, so filtering differed. Clones were read by immunoSEQ multiplex PCR, and TCRdb kept only the in-frame ones, dropping some. The V and J calls and clone size come from that table; D and trimming were worked out from the DNA. The sample lists around 650,000 clones; roughly 96% were seen once. The CDR3 contains 15 residues. The V end was cut by 2 bases, the J end by 2 bases, with 10 bases between. Germline CDR1 and CDR2: SEHNR and FQNEAQ (reference sequence). Study-wide points: Unshared clonotypes carried lower generation probabilities than those common to all four donors. The study generally estimated greater richness for naive than memory subsets. The sampled material consisted only of blood, and tissue repertoires are likely to differ.

The chain has TRBV7-9 and TRBJ2-1; D may be TRBD1 (5 bases). The source of this sequence is a woman between 25 and 40 years old in good health. Sequencing was done on a sample of naive CD8+ T cells sorted from blood. CDR3 residues: CASSLSETAYNEQFF. CDR3 in DNA: TGTGCCAGCAGCTTATCGGAGACAGCCTACAATGAGCAGTTCTTC.